The rows below give T cell receptor beta chains drawn from one sample of a study of cytomegalovirus exposure and HLA in healthy donors. Repertoires were generated with immunoSEQ multiplex PCR, while TCRdb's copy carries only in-frame clones and drops some. The repertoire consists of 170,000 or so clones, with roughly 79% occurring once and the leading ten covering 2.5% to 4%. Sequencing was performed on PBMCs. These receptors were taken from a woman between 45 and 65 years old in good health and CMV-seropositive. Each CDR3 is given with its conserved first and last residue. D genes are given only for firm matches. Where a row states a size, it is once, few, many or the class of an expanded clone; other rows omit it.

V,J,D,size,CDR3,DNA
TRBV9,TRBJ2-7,TRBD2,-,CASSVGGLAGFYEQYF,TGTGCCAGCAGCGTAGGAGGACTAGCGGGGTTCTACGAGCAGTACTTC
TRBV11-2,TRBJ2-3,TRBD2,-,CASSQDRGSGSTDTQYF,TGTGCCAGCAGCCAAGATCGGGGTAGCGGGAGCACAGATACGCAGTATTTT
TRBV14,TRBJ1-2,-,-,CASSQVDHYYGYTF,TGTGCCAGCAGCCAAGTCGATCACTACTATGGCTACACCTTC
TRBV19,TRBJ2-3,TRBD1,-,CATSWDRGRDTQYF,TGTGCCACCTCGTGGGACAGGGGGCGGGATACGCAGTATTTT
TRBV7-2,TRBJ2-5,TRBD1,-,CASSPPGTGGRGAQYF,TGTGCCAGCAGCCCACCCGGGACAGGGGGCCGGGGAGCCCAGTACTTC
TRBV2,TRBJ2-7,TRBD1,-,CAGGQGYYEQYF,TGTGCCGGGGGACAGGGGTACTACGAGCAGTACTTC
TRBV27,TRBJ1-2,-,-,CASSLSRRNYGYTF,TGTGCCAGCAGTTTATCACGGAGGAACTATGGCTACACCTTC
TRBV4-1,TRBJ2-7,-,-,CASSREVTYEQYF,TGCGCCAGCAGTCGAGAAGTAACCTACGAGCAGTACTTC
TRBV6-5,TRBJ1-1,-,-,CASSYSSSRGETEAFF,TGTGCCAGCAGTTACTCCAGCAGTCGAGGTGAGACTGAAGCTTTCTTT
TRBV16,TRBJ1-5,TRBD1,-,CASSPGTGDAQPQHF,TGTGCCAGCAGTCCCGGGACAGGGGACGCTCAGCCCCAGCATTTT
TRBV2,TRBJ1-5,TRBD1,-,CASRAGQGNQPQHF,TGTGCCAGCAGGGCGGGACAGGGCAATCAGCCCCAGCATTTT
TRBV5-1,TRBJ1-1,-,-,CASSFNMNTEAFF,TGCGCCAGCAGCTTCAACATGAACACTGAAGCTTTCTTT
TRBV5-1,TRBJ1-1,-,-,CASSATAGPEAFF,TGCGCCAGCTCGGCCACCGCGGGACCTGAAGCTTTCTTT
TRBV12-5,TRBJ2-2,-,-,CASGLTGPARELFF,TGTGCTAGTGGTTTGACAGGGCCCGCGCGGGAGCTGTTTTTT
TRBV11-3,TRBJ1-3,-,-,CASSYGGNGNTIYF,TGTGCCAGCAGCTACGGGGGGAACGGAAACACCATATATTTT
TRBV6-6,TRBJ1-5,TRBD1,-,CASSGQGASQPQHF,TGTGCCAGCAGCGGCCAGGGGGCGAGTCAGCCCCAGCATTTT
TRBV7-8,TRBJ2-7,TRBD1,-,CASSTRQGNYEQYF,TGTGCCAGCAGCACGCGACAGGGAAACTACGAGCAGTACTTC
TRBV13,TRBJ2-7,TRBD1,-,CASQGQTSSYEQYF,TGTGCCAGCCAGGGACAGACCAGCTCCTACGAGCAGTACTTC
TRBV2,TRBJ2-7,-,-,CASSVLGGQPGEQYF,TGTGCCAGCAGTGTGTTGGGGGGTCAGCCGGGGGAGCAGTACTTC
TRBV2,TRBJ1-2,-,-,CASSEQGRADGYTF,TGTGCCAGCAGTGAACAGGGCAGGGCGGATGGCTACACCTTC
TRBV10-2,TRBJ2-7,TRBD1,-,CASSDLGTVYTREQYF,TGCGCCAGCAGTGACTTGGGGACAGTCTATACGAGGGAGCAGTACTTC
TRBV4-1,TRBJ1-4,-,-,CASSPSEGIWTNEKLFF,TGCGCCAGCAGCCCCTCTGAGGGTATCTGGACTAATGAAAAACTGTTTTTT
TRBV6-5,TRBJ1-5,TRBD1,few,CASSRGQGDQPQHF,TGTGCCAGCAGTAGAGGACAGGGTGATCAGCCCCAGCATTTT
TRBV30,TRBJ2-3,TRBD1,few,CAWALRGLITDTQYF,TGTGCCTGGGCCCTCAGGGGGCTTATCACAGATACGCAGTATTTT
TRBV18,TRBJ2-1,-,-,CASSPLSGNEQFF,TGTGCCAGCTCACCCCTGTCGGGCAATGAGCAGTTCTTC
TRBV28,TRBJ2-1,-,-,CASSYFLGSEQFF,TGTGCCAGCAGTTACTTTTTAGGGAGTGAGCAGTTCTTC